Listed below are T cell receptor beta chains from one sample, sequenced in a study of vaccination and CD4 T cells after COVID-19. One entry per CDR3 protein, called by TCRdb with MiXCR from the PCR reads. The table records some 18,000 distinct CDR3 sequences, over 45% of them present only once. Sequencing was performed on CD4+ T cells from blood, taken after SARS-CoV-2 vaccination. The receptors stem from a human donor who had recovered from COVID-19. The conserved cysteine and the conserved F or W are not part of the CDR3 here. Clone size, where shown, is once, few, many, or a class for clones that have expanded.

J,size,V,CDR3
TRBJ1-5,few,TRBV20-1,SAKQGHQPQH
TRBJ1-4,-,TRBV6-1,ASSEGGAGEKLF
TRBJ2-3,-,TRBV7-3,ASSLTYRDESDTQY
TRBJ2-7,few,TRBV20-1,SAPRRTTSGRYEQY
TRBJ2-1,-,TRBV14,ASSQAGAVHEQF
TRBJ1-2,-,TRBV19,ASSAGDRGNYGYT
TRBJ1-1,-,TRBV15,ATSRAANTEAF
TRBJ2-3,few,TRBV29-1,SVEVAGTTDTQY
TRBJ2-1,-,TRBV20-1,SARDPLRGISYNEQF
TRBJ2-2,-,TRBV24-1,ATSGTAGGLAISSGELF
TRBJ2-7,-,TRBV6-1,ASSNSHEQY
TRBJ2-7,once,TRBV4-1,ASSQVSRSYEQY
TRBJ2-7,few,TRBV6-1,ASSVLTGGLYEQY
TRBJ2-5,few,TRBV6-2/TRBV6-3,ASNNRGGGLPETQY
TRBJ1-2,few,TRBV7-8,ASSFQGRPYGDYGYT
TRBJ2-3,few,TRBV15,ATKLGGQGADTQY
TRBJ2-2,-,TRBV20-1,SASGTSTGELF
TRBJ1-5,-,TRBV7-2,ASSLALTGGSNQPQH
TRBJ1-2,-,TRBV27,ASRGQEGVYGYT
TRBJ2-7,-,TRBV7-2,ASRDDGYEQY
TRBJ2-1,-,TRBV27,ASKAGMGAGVLNEQF
TRBJ2-1,-,TRBV20-1,SARGTTSGRLYNEQF
TRBJ2-3,few,TRBV20-1,SASHQSGNIRTDTQY
TRBJ2-5,-,TRBV28,ASSRPKQNREQETQY
TRBJ2-7,-,TRBV5-4,ASSRRSDYEQY
TRBJ2-5,few,TRBV27,ASRLAGPLETQY
TRBJ2-1,-,TRBV20-1,SASKTKASGSLSYNEQF